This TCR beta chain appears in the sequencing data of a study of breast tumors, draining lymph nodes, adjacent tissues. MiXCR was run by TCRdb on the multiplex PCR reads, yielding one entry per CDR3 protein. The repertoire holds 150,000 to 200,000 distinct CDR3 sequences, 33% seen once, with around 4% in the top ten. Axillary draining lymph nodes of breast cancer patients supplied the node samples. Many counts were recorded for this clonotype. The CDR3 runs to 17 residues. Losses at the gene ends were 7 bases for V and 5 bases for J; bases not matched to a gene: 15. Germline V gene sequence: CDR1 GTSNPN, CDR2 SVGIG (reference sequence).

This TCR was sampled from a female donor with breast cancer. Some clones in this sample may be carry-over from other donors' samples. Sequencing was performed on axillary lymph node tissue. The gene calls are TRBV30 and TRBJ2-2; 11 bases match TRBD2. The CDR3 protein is CASQLAGVGGWTGELFF. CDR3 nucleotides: TGTGCCTCACAACTAGCGGGAGTCGGTGGTTGGACCGGGGAGCTGTTTTTT. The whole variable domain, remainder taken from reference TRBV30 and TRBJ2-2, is SQTIHQWPATLVQPVGSPLSLECTVEGTSNPNLYWYRQAAGRGLQLLFYSVGIGQISSEVPQNLSASRPQDRQFILSSKKLLLSDSGFYLCASQLAGVGGWTGELFFGEGSRLTVL.